Shown below are 30 T cell receptor beta chains from a single sample sequenced in a study of Ad26.COV2.S vaccination and SARS-CoV-2 variants. Data came from immunoSEQ multiplex PCR; TCRdb stores just in-frame clones and leaves some out. The data contain a few hundred thousand clones, around 92% of them seen just once; the ten biggest clones take up less than 2%. Specified treatment: roughly 18 received Ad26.COV2.S at low or high dose, single or two shots; several received placebo; per-sample allocation not given. Sampling occurred on day 63 after the first vaccine or placebo injection. The starting material was peripheral blood, obtained in a trial of Ad26.COV2.S vaccine versus placebo. The receptors originated from a person between 18 and 65 years old who received the Ad26.COV2.S COVID-19 vaccine or a placebo.

This sequence joins TRBV12-5 and TRBJ1-1; 8 bases line up with TRBD1. Looked up from germline, CDR1 is LGHNT and CDR2 is FRNRAP. The V gene end was trimmed by 4 bases and the J gene end by 1 base; junction bases not matched to a gene: 5. CDR3 size: 15 residues. DNA of the CDR3: TGTGCTAGTGGTTCAGGGGGCGAAAGGAACACTGAAGCTTTCTTT. Its translation: CASGSGGERNTEAFF.

The chain recombines TRBV27 with TRBJ2-7; tentative D call: TRBD2 (5 bases). Germline CDR1 MNHEY, CDR2 SMNVEV (reference sequence). Trimming left V 3 bases short and J 6 bases short, with 15 bases between. The CDR3 length is 14 residues. CDR3 protein: CASSFFEGLGEQYF. CDR3 DNA sequence: TGTGCCAGCAGTTTCTTCGAGGGTTTGGGCGAGCAGTACTTC.

The chain couples TRBV28 to TRBJ2-5, with D possibly being TRBD2 (6 bases). V lost 5 bases and J lost 2, with 21 bases in between. CDR1 MDHEN and CDR2 SYDVKM come from the germline V gene. There are 17 residues in the CDR3. The CDR3 loop is CASSLARLDGGQETQYF. CDR3 sequence (DNA): TGTGCCAGCAGTCTTGCCCGGTTGGACGGGGGTCAAGAGACCCAGTACTTC. Full variable domain (missing parts from reference TRBV28 and TRBJ2-5): DVKVTQSSRYLVKRTGEKVFLECVQDMDHENMFWYRQDPGLGLRLIYFSYDVKMKEKGDIPEGYSVSREKKERFSLILESASTNQTSMYLCASSLARLDGGQETQYFGPGTRLLVL.

The J gene is TRBJ1-1, the V gene TRBV5-1; D remains ambiguous. The V and J ends lost 2 bases and 1 base respectively, with 15 bases between them. This CDR3 has 16 residues. Looked up from germline, CDR1 is SGHRS and CDR2 is YFSETQ. This CDR3 reads CASSFTIGPRNTEAFF. In DNA, the CDR3 is TGCGCCAGCAGCTTCACAATCGGACCGAGGAACACTGAAGCTTTCTTT.

This rearrangement joins TRBV7-8 to TRBJ2-3; 9 positions agree with TRBD2. The CDR3 runs to 17 residues. In germline, CDR1 is SGHVS, CDR2 FQNEAQ. V shed 2 bases, J shed 0 bases, and the junction held 6 bases outside the gene matches. CDR3 sequence reads: CASSLMLAGLSTDTQYF. CDR3 DNA: TGTGCCAGCAGCTTAATGCTAGCGGGGCTAAGCACAGATACGCAGTATTTT.

This chain uses TRBV11-3 with TRBJ1-1, with D unresolved. V lost 4 bases and J lost 0, with 6 bases in between. CDR1 is SGHNT and CDR2 is YENEEA in the germline V gene. The CDR3 runs to 13 residues. The CDR3 region has the DNA TGTGCCAGCAGCTGGGGATTGAACACTGAAGCTTTCTTT. Its translation: CASSWGLNTEAFF.

The chain combines TRBV7-2 with TRBJ2-7; D is uncertain. The CDR3 totals 16 residues. V was clipped by 4 bases and J by 4 bases, with 20 bases between them. Germline V lookup: CDR1 SGHTA, CDR2 FQGNSA. CDR3 region: CASSWSLLSPWYEQYF. The DNA for the CDR3 is TGTGCCAGCAGCTGGTCGCTCCTCAGCCCCTGGTACGAGCAGTACTTC.

The chain is built from TRBV7-2 and TRBJ1-4; 7 bases are a match to TRBD1. Germline trimming cut 6 bases from V and 5 bases from J; bases unmatched to any gene: 12. The V gene's germline CDR1 is SGHTA and CDR2 FQGNSA. The CDR3 consists of 16 residues. CDR3 nucleotide sequence: TGTGCCAGCAGAAGGTTCCCGGGACAGACCAATGAAAAACTGTTTTTT. Its translation: CASRRFPGQTNEKLFF.

V gene TRBV15 combines with J gene TRBJ2-1; no clear D gene. The V gene's germline CDR1 is LNHNV and CDR2 YYDKDF (reference sequence). Deletions cut 0 bases from V and 8 bases from J, with 11 bases between. There are 14 residues in the CDR3. The CDR3 loop is CATSRDLFDDEQFF. The CDR3 nucleotides are TGTGCCACCAGCAGAGATCTTTTCGACGATGAGCAGTTCTTC.

This CDR3 reads CASSPDSTNEKLFF. The CDR3 DNA is TGCGCCAGCAGCCCCGACTCAACTAATGAAAAACTGTTTTTT. The chain employs TRBV5-1 and TRBJ1-4; D ambiguous. V dropped 4 bases and J dropped 0 bases, with 7 bases sitting between them. The germline V gene has CDR1 SGHRS and CDR2 YFSETQ. The CDR3 runs 14 residues.

The chain couples TRBV13 to TRBJ1-4, with 8 bases aligning to TRBD1. The CDR3 contains 16 residues. The germline gives CDR1 PRHDT, CDR2 FYEKMQ (reference sequence). V was pared by 5 bases and J by 6 bases, with 11 bases of the junction left unmatched. The CDR3 DNA sequence: TGTGCCAGCAGCGGACAAGGACAGGGCACGTATGAAAAACTGTTTTTT. Amino acids: CASSGQGQGTYEKLFF.

The chain has TRBV7-9 and TRBJ1-6; TRBD1 might be the D (6 bases). The V end lost 4 bases, the J end lost 8 bases, and 15 bases lay between the germline ends. The CDR3 length is 15 residues. The germline V gene encodes CDR1 SEHNR and CDR2 FQNEAQ (reference sequence). The CDR3 region is CASSWQGTGDSPLHF. The CDR3 DNA reads TGTGCCAGCAGCTGGCAGGGGACCGGGGATTCACCCCTCCACTTT.

This clone was picked up one time. This chain links TRBV5-6 with TRBJ2-3, with D perhaps TRBD1 (5 bases). Germline V gives CDR1 SGHDT, CDR2 YYEEEE. The germline V and J ends were trimmed by 4 bases and 4 bases, with 10 bases remaining between them. CDR3 length: 13 amino acids. CDR3 in amino acids: CASSLGAPDTQYF. The CDR3, as DNA: TGTGCCAGCAGCCTTGGGGCCCCAGATACGCAGTATTTT.

The chain uses TRBV4-1 and TRBJ1-1; no clear D. V gave up 2 bases and J gave up 0 bases, with 13 bases separating them. This CDR3 region has 16 residues. CDR1 and CDR2 from the germline V gene are MGHRA and YSYEKL. The CDR3 region is CASSQIFVWMNTEAFF. CDR3 DNA: TGCGCCAGCAGCCAAATATTTGTGTGGATGAACACTGAAGCTTTCTTT.

The chain carries TRBV21-1 and TRBJ2-1; the DNA was not compared with TRBD2, the D call given in the table. TRBV21-1 is an annotated pseudogene. This CDR3 contains 16 residues. Here the CDR3 reads CASSIRSLGSYNEQFF. The CDR3 nucleotides read TGTGCCAGCAGCATTAGGTCACTCGGGTCCTACAATGAGCAGTTCTTC.

The genes are TRBV11-2 and TRBJ2-2; 8 bases align to TRBD1. Unmatched junction bases numbered 6, after V lost 7 bases and J lost 5 bases. From germline, CDR1 is SGHAT and CDR2 FQNNGV. The CDR3 contains 14 residues. CDR3 sequence reads: CASTPTGVTGELFF. In nucleotides, the CDR3 is TGTGCCAGCACCCCGACAGGGGTTACCGGGGAGCTGTTTTTT. Looking up the rest from reference TRBV11-2 and TRBJ2-2 gives the full variable domain: EAGVAQSPRYKIIEKRQSVAFWCNPISGHATLYWYQQILGQGPKLLIQFQNNGVVDDSQLPKDRFSAERLKGVDSTLKIQPAKLEDSAVYLCASTPTGVTGELFFGEGSRLTVL.

This clone was found a few times. The chain has TRBV29-1 and TRBJ1-2; D gene unclear. The CDR3 consists of 12 residues. The germline V gene encodes CDR1 SQVTM and CDR2 ANQGSEA. Trimming cost V 4 bases and J 4 bases, with 10 bases left between them. The DNA of the CDR3 is TGCAGCGTTGGTGTAAACCCCTATGGCTACACCTTC. This translates into CSVGVNPYGYTF.

The rearrangement joins TRBV5-6 to TRBJ1-4; maybe TRBD1 (6 bases). V was shortened by 1 base and J by 5 bases, with 12 bases between the two germline ends. The CDR3 consists of 15 residues. Germline V gives CDR1 SGHDT, CDR2 YYEEEE. CDR3 region: CASSLYRGANEKLFF. CDR3 coding DNA: TGTGCCAGCAGCTTGTATCGGGGGGCGAATGAAAAACTGTTTTTT. Together with reference TRBV5-6 and TRBJ1-4, the CDR3 gives the full variable domain: DAGVTQSPTHLIKTRGQQVTLRCSPKSGHDTVSWYQQALGQGPQFIFQYYEEEERQRGNFPDRFSGHQFPNYSSELNVNALLLGDSALYLCASSLYRGANEKLFFGSGTQLSVL.

The chain links TRBV19 to TRBJ2-1; unclear D gene. Germline V gene lookup returns CDR1 LNHDA and CDR2 SQIVND (reference sequence). This CDR3 is 13 amino acids long. V was cut by 3 bases and J by 9 bases, with 12 bases left in between. CDR3 loop: CASSIFGYPEQFF. CDR3 nucleotides: TGTGCCAGTAGTATTTTTGGGTATCCTGAGCAGTTCTTC.

The V call is TRBV7-9, the J call TRBJ2-7; D remains ambiguous. The CDR3 covers 15 residues. CDR1 is SEHNR, CDR2 FQNEAQ, per germline (reference sequence). V was cut by 1 base and J by 0 bases, with 10 bases left in between. The CDR3 loop reads CASSLGIGPSYEQYF. CDR3 DNA sequence: TGTGCCAGCAGCTTAGGTATAGGGCCCTCCTACGAGCAGTACTTC.

The rearrangement joins TRBV28 to TRBJ2-7, with a possible D match to TRBD1 (6 bases). The CDR3 totals 15 residues. In germline, CDR1 is MDHEN, CDR2 SYDVKM. The V end lost 3 bases, the J end lost 1 base, and 13 bases lay between the germline ends. This CDR3 is CASSFTGKGSYEQYF. In DNA, the CDR3 is TGTGCCAGCAGTTTTACAGGGAAGGGGTCCTACGAGCAGTACTTC.

The chain links TRBV12-2 to TRBJ2-5; the DNA was not used to check the table's D call, TRBD2. TRBV12-2 is a pseudogene. The CDR3 has 15 residues. CDR3 amino acids: CASRLVVSGGLVQYF. In DNA, the CDR3 is TGTGCAAGTCGCTTAGTGGTTAGCGGGGGCCTCGTCCAGTACTTC.

This clone was counted only a few times. CDR3 bases: TGTGCCAGCAGTTACGAGGGGACTAGATACTATGGCTACACCTTC. It translates to CASSYEGTRYYGYTF. V gene TRBV6-6 combines with J gene TRBJ1-2; a possible D gene is TRBD1 (5 bases). Trimming left V 2 bases short and J 3 bases short, with 13 bases between. This CDR3 is built from 15 residues. Germline CDR1 and CDR2: MNHNY and SVGAGI (reference sequence).

The chain uses TRBV5-5 and TRBJ2-5, with TRBD1 as a possible D gene (6 bases). Germline CDR1 reads SGHKS; CDR2 reads YYEKEE (reference sequence). Trimming took 0 bases from V and 5 from J, leaving 14 bases between them. The length of the CDR3 is 15 residues. The CDR3 nucleotides are TGTGCCAGCAGCTTGGACCTACAGGGTCCGGAGACCCAGTACTTC. Translated: CASSLDLQGPETQYF.

V is TRBV19 and J is TRBJ1-2; D gene uncertain. The CDR3 has 15 residues. The germline V gene has CDR1 LNHDA and CDR2 SQIVND (reference sequence). Trimming cost V 1 base and J 4 bases, with 13 bases left between them. The CDR3 coding sequence is TGTGCCAGTAGTATAGCTCAGGATTTAGGCTATGGCTACACCTTC. It specifies CASSIAQDLGYGYTF.

The chain recombines TRBV5-6 with TRBJ1-2; a possible D gene is TRBD1 (5 bases). Germline V CDR1 and CDR2: SGHDT, YYEEEE. The CDR3 covers 15 residues. V was trimmed by 0 bases and J by 6 bases, leaving 15 bases between them. The CDR3 loop reads CASSLAQGVWDGYTF. The CDR3 DNA follows: TGTGCCAGCAGCTTGGCCCAAGGGGTCTGGGATGGCTACACCTTC.

A note on this clone: The junction does not match germline at one end; this may be a read error. CDR3 coding DNA: TGTGCCAGCAGTTACTCGAGGGAGATGGCCTTC. This translates into CASSYSREMAF. V usage is TRBV6-2 or TRBV6-3 and J usage is TRBJ2-7; D is perhaps TRBD2 (5 bases). Germline CDR1 and CDR2: MNHEY and SVGEGT. The CDR3 is made up of 11 amino acids.

This chain uses TRBV3-1 (or the pseudogene TRBV3-2) with TRBJ1-1; D is uncertain. V lost 1 base to trimming and J lost 4 bases, with 10 bases between them. CDR1 LGHDT and CDR2 YNNKEL come from the germline V gene (reference sequence). The CDR3 consists of 14 residues. CDR3 sequence reads: CASSQGFGSTEAFF. In DNA, the CDR3 is TGTGCCAGCAGCCAAGGATTCGGTAGCACTGAAGCTTTCTTT.

V and J are TRBV23-1 and TRBJ2-3; 8 nucleotides align to TRBD1. TRBV23-1 is designated an ORF whose function remains uncertain. The CDR3 runs to 15 residues. The V segment lost 3 bases and the J segment 2 bases; nucleotides outside the gene matches: 4. The CDR3 loop reads CASSHPDRATDTQYF. DNA for the CDR3: TGCGCCAGCAGTCACCCGGACAGGGCCACAGATACGCAGTATTTT.

The chain uses TRBV7-9 and TRBJ1-1; tentatively, D is TRBD1 (5 bases). Germline CDR1 is SEHNR and CDR2 is FQNEAQ (reference sequence). Trimming removed 5 bases at V and 5 bases at J, with 9 bases between. The CDR3 is 12 amino acids. The CDR3 nucleotides are TGTGCCAGCAGCCCGGGGGGGACTGAAGCTTTCTTT. This sequence encodes CASSPGGTEAFF.